A selection of T cell receptor beta chains follows, all from one sample in a study of lymphopenia after photon versus proton radiotherapy. The assay was immunoSEQ multiplex PCR, and TCRdb's table has in-frame clones only and misses some. Found here are approximately 8,100 clones, 88% of them singletons; the top ten hold 20% to 25%. The sample consisted of peripheral blood, taken from a patient treated with photon-based radiotherapy. The receptors derive from a man older than 75 with cholangiocarcinoma. Both conserved end residues are part of each CDR3.

j_gene	v_gene	CDR3aa
TRBJ1-5	TRBV2	CASSEVRGNNQPQHF
TRBJ1-4	TRBV11-2	CASSLGRVEKLFF
TRBJ2-3	TRBV5-1	CASSLTGPLDTQYF
TRBJ2-3	TRBV5-1	CASSLDSGGAGDTQYF
TRBJ1-2	TRBV18	CASSPTRTVGPGAIYGYTF
TRBJ2-7	TRBV5-1	CASSLGLTGVEQYF
TRBJ2-3	TRBV7-2	CASSLGQGSDTQYF
TRBJ2-3	TRBV6-5	CASSYSSRGRTDTQYF
TRBJ1-2	TRBV27	CASSSPTGGYYGYTF
TRBJ1-1	TRBV28	CASSLLPSGTEAFF
TRBJ2-5	TRBV19	CASRSMYQETQYF
TRBJ1-1	TRBV10-3	CAISDPGQEPEAFF
TRBJ2-1	TRBV29-1	CSTGPHPSSYNEQFF
TRBJ2-7	TRBV6-5	CASASPYEQYF
TRBJ2-4	TRBV28	CASSLDFTKNIQYF
TRBJ1-2	TRBV28	CASRYGPSYTF
TRBJ1-1	TRBV19	CASMDRGTDTEAFF
TRBJ1-2	TRBV23-1	CASSQKGGEGYTF
TRBJ1-1	TRBV27	CASSFGGPPTEAFF
TRBJ1-1	TRBV5-1	CASSLRSGGATEAFF
TRBJ1-1	TRBV6-6	CASSFDHRGGAEAFF
TRBJ2-1	TRBV7-9	CASSPGQGDEQFF
TRBJ2-5	TRBV6-6	CASSYSRTRGQTQYF
TRBJ2-2	TRBV7-9	CATRDRALVSGELFF
TRBJ2-6	TRBV7-3	CASSPPRGGSSGANVLTF
TRBJ1-2	TRBV11-2	CASAAVRRGYGYTF
TRBJ1-3	TRBV6-1	CASSEALVSSGNTIYF
TRBJ2-3	TRBV28	CAALDRGTDTQYF
TRBJ1-1	TRBV10-3	CAIRGARDTEAFF
TRBJ2-1	TRBV4-2	CASSRTLAGGNEQFF
TRBJ2-1	TRBV11-3	CASSLRDGHNEQFF
TRBJ2-2	TRBV6-6	CASRDRGPGELFF
TRBJ2-2	TRBV11-2	CASSFRLGSGGPGTGELFF
TRBJ1-1	TRBV5-4	CASTDQRGGMNTEAFF
TRBJ2-4	TRBV15	CATSDTKGGNIQYF
TRBJ2-3	TRBV18	CASSRKLQAADTQYF
TRBJ2-5	TRBV5-6	CASSLFGEEGAETQYF
TRBJ2-3	TRBV9	CASSVGLVGTDTQYF
TRBJ2-5	TRBV7-2	CASSPGGQQETQYF
TRBJ2-2	TRBV5-4	CASSSDRGHTGELFF
TRBJ2-4	TRBV19	CASSITTGGRNIQYF